This TCR beta chain was profiled in a study of CD8 T cells in ankylosing spondylitis (dated by TCRdb to 2016 to 2017). Study-wide context: To find TCR variants linked to disease, the study profiled T cell receptor beta repertoires in ankylosing spondylitis patients and healthy donors. In total, the full study cohort was made up of 108 healthy donors and 25 ankylosing spondylitis patients. Peripheral blood samples were taken, and synovial fluid was additionally collected from ankylosing spondylitis patients.

For sequencing, an Illumina HiSeq 2500 was employed. Quantitative 5'-RACE with molecular barcodes was the method used to prepare the TCR beta libraries. Turning to the authors' computational methods: Disease-linked TCR variants were identified with a new computational method built on a probabilistic model of VDJ rearrangement. TCRdb trimmed the raw reads at Q25, called clones with MiXCR and kept productive beta chains. A single entry per CDR3 protein holds the most common genes and DNA from its merged rows. TCRdb assigned the V and J calls; the authors' analysis was not used. The sample table lists about 340,000 distinct CDR3 sequences, approximately 15% of them with a count of one. In total, the top ten clones hold roughly 1.1% of the sample. For this clonotype: The antigen it recognizes is unknown. No much larger clone exists at a distance of one base, and base qualities are not known.

From the cysteine through the phenylalanine, the CDR3 covers 14 amino acids. Just CDR3 DNA is preserved here, 42 bases in frame from base 1. Trimming removed 6 bases from V and 5 bases from J, leaving 17 bases between the germline ends. Findings and caveats that apply to the study as a whole: A CD8+ phenotype was shown by the disease-linked clones, which were found at relatively low frequencies in peripheral blood. Some of the motif variants had been reported before in the synovial fluid and blood of reactive arthritis patients, a finding that suggests common disease-initiation mechanisms. Blood from ankylosing spondylitis patients appeared to be characterized by a TCR beta motif composed of 7 to 9 highly homologous amino acid variants. The disease-linked clones were reported to be significantly enriched in matched synovial fluid samples from ankylosing spondylitis patients.

This receptor was obtained from a male donor with ankylosing spondylitis or in good health (not recorded which). Material: blood, either unsorted or a sorted T cell fraction (not recorded which). This receptor chain uses TRBV12-3 or TRBV12-4 and TRBJ2-7, and TRBD1 may be the D gene, going by 5 matching bases. The CDR3 is CASRLPVRVDEQYF. The sequence in DNA is TGTGCCAGCAGATTACCTGTCAGGGTGGACGAGCAGTACTTC.